This is a list of T cell receptor beta chains from one sample in a study of blood T cell repertoires in COVID-19. Generated by immunoSEQ multiplex PCR, the TCRdb table keeps only in-frame clones and is missing some. The sample lists 200,000 to 250,000 clones, around three quarters seen once, with 7.2% in the top ten. Sequenced sample: peripheral blood. Every receptor here comes from a woman in her seventies with acute or convalescent COVID-19. CDR3s include the opening cysteine and the closing phenylalanine or tryptophan. The order of the fields is clone size, D gene, J gene, V gene, CDR3 protein, CDR3 DNA. D genes are given only for firm matches. Not every row has a clone size; where given, it reads once, few, many or a size class.

once TRBD1 TRBJ2-5 TRBV5-4 CASSLARDRLKETQYF TGTGCCAGCAGCCTTGCCCGGGACAGACTAAAAGAGACCCAGTACTTC
few . TRBJ2-7 TRBV14 CASSQRDSGVEQYF TGTGCCAGCAGCCAGAGGGACTCCGGGGTCGAGCAGTACTTC
. . TRBJ1-2 TRBV7-8 CASSFSNYGYTF TGTGCCAGCAGCTTCTCTAACTATGGCTACACCTTC
. TRBD1 TRBJ2-7 TRBV18 CASSPGTGGYEQYF TGTGCCAGCTCACCCGGGACAGGGGGCTACGAGCAGTACTTC
. TRBD2 TRBJ2-4 TRBV2 CASSLAGGSKNIQYF TGTGCCAGCAGCTTAGCGGGGGGTAGCAAAAACATTCAGTACTTC
. TRBD2 TRBJ2-3 TRBV10-1 CASSESRLAGGTDTQYF TGCGCCAGCAGTGAGTCCCGTCTAGCGGGGGGGACAGATACGCAGTATTTT
. TRBD1 TRBJ1-2 TRBV25-1 CASSETGGRDGYTF TGTGCCAGCAGTGAGACAGGGGGCAGGGATGGCTACACCTTC
few TRBD2 TRBJ2-5 TRBV7-2 CASSGRAGETQTQYF TGTGCCAGCAGCGGACGGGCGGGGGAGACCCAGACCCAGTACTTC
. . TRBJ2-3 TRBV18 CASSLPRGSDTQYF TGTGCCAGCTCACTCCCTCGGGGATCAGATACGCAGTATTTT
once . TRBJ1-2 TRBV9 CASSGRVGYTF TGTGCCAGCAGCGGTCGCGTCGGCTACACCTTC
. TRBD2 TRBJ2-7 TRBV27 CASSLTLLLAGQGEQYF TGTGCCAGCAGTCTAACTCTCTTACTAGCGGGGCAAGGTGAGCAGTACTTC
. TRBD1 TRBJ1-4 TRBV2 CASSERVYHRGSNEKLFF TGTGCCAGCAGTGAAAGGGTTTACCACAGGGGTTCTAATGAAAAACTGTTTTTT
. . TRBJ2-6 TRBV7-2 CASSPITIEATGANVLTF TGTGCCAGCAGCCCTATAACCATTGAGGCGACTGGGGCCAACGTCCTGACTTTC
once . TRBJ2-7 TRBV30 CAWSPLGGSSYEQYF TGTGCCTGGAGTCCGTTAGGGGGTAGCTCCTACGAGCAGTACTTC
. . TRBJ1-4 TRBV7-6 CASSDTRGGREKLFF TGTGCCAGCAGCGATACCCGGGGGGGAAGAGAAAAACTGTTTTTT
. . TRBJ2-3 TRBV7-6 CASSPVAGGETDTQYF TGTGCCAGCAGCCCCGTCGCTGGCGGGGAAACAGATACGCAGTATTTT
many TRBD2 TRBJ2-5 TRBV7-3 CASSLEAGEKETQYF TGTGCCAGCAGCTTGGAGGCGGGGGAGAAAGAGACCCAGTACTTC
once . TRBJ1-1 TRBV3-1/TRBV3-2 CASSPVVNTEAFF TGTGCCAGCAGCCCTGTAGTGAACACTGAAGCTTTCTTT
. . TRBJ1-1 TRBV11-2 CASSLGRSGDTEAFF TGTGCCAGCAGCTTAGGAAGGTCGGGGGACACTGAAGCTTTCTTT
. . TRBJ1-6 TRBV2 CASSGPEGNSPLHF TGTGCCAGCAGCGGTCCGGAGGGGAATTCACCCCTCCACTTT
. . TRBJ1-2 TRBV2 CASKVTYTSQYGYTF TGTGCCAGCAAAGTGACATACACCTCTCAATATGGCTACACCTTC
. . TRBJ2-1 TRBV23-1 CASSQVIGAWANEQFF TGCGCCAGCAGTCAAGTGATAGGGGCCTGGGCAAATGAGCAGTTCTTC
few TRBD1 TRBJ1-1 TRBV18 CASSATGRTEAFF TGTGCCAGCTCAGCGACAGGGCGAACTGAAGCTTTCTTT
once TRBD1 TRBJ1-4 TRBV7-2 CASSLAAGTGLFF TGTGCCAGCAGCTTAGCGGCGGGGACAGGCCTGTTTTTT
few . TRBJ2-3 TRBV7-9 CASSPTLSDYTDTQYF TGTGCCAGCAGCCCTACGCTCAGCGATTACACAGATACGCAGTATTTT
. . TRBJ1-3 TRBV10-3 CATTGGASISGNTIYF TGTGCCACCACCGGGGGGGCGAGCATCTCTGGAAACACCATATATTTT
. . TRBJ2-5 TRBV6-4 CASSDSSRRTQYF TGTGCCAGCAGTGACTCGAGTCGTAGGACCCAGTACTTC
. TRBD1 TRBJ2-2 TRBV7-3 CASSLGQGAGGELFF TGTGCCAGCAGCTTGGGACAGGGGGCCGGAGGGGAGCTGTTTTTT
once . TRBJ2-2 TRBV5-1 CASSSQSPTGELFF TGCGCCAGCAGCTCGCAGTCCCCCACCGGGGAGCTGTTTTTT
. TRBD1 TRBJ1-1 TRBV29-1 CSVGGTAEAFF TGCAGCGTAGGAGGGACAGCTGAAGCTTTCTTT
. TRBD1 TRBJ1-6 TRBV6-5 CASSRRDRDNSPLHF TGTGCCAGCAGTCGTAGGGACAGGGATAATTCACCCCTCCACTTT
. TRBD1 TRBJ2-2 TRBV7-9 CASSQDRAGTGELFF TGTGCCAGCAGCCAGGACAGGGCAGGTACCGGGGAGCTGTTTTTT
few . TRBJ2-7 TRBV19 CASSPRAASYEQYF TGTGCCAGTAGTCCGAGGGCCGCTTCCTACGAGCAGTACTTC
. . TRBJ2-7 TRBV3-1/TRBV3-2 CASKQVGGPPAEQYF TGTGCCAGCAAGCAGGTCGGCGGGCCTCCAGCGGAGCAGTACTTC
. TRBD2 TRBJ2-3 TRBV7-8 CASSLAGAGVADTQYF TGTGCCAGCAGCTTAGCGGGAGCGGGGGTGGCAGATACGCAGTATTTT
few TRBD1 TRBJ2-7 TRBV7-9 CASSLGDRGGYEQYF TGTGCCAGCAGCTTAGGCGACAGGGGCGGTTACGAGCAGTACTTC
. TRBD2 TRBJ2-3 TRBV5-1 CASSLLAGDPTDTQYF TGCGCCAGCAGCTTACTAGCGGGGGACCCCACAGATACGCAGTATTTT
. TRBD1 TRBJ1-5 TRBV3-1/TRBV3-2 CASSQEVGQGGQPQHF TGTGCCAGCAGCCAAGAGGTTGGACAGGGTGGACAGCCCCAGCATTTT
once TRBD1 TRBJ1-2 TRBV29-1 CSALPQGVDYGYTF TGCAGCGCACTACCCCAGGGGGTAGACTATGGCTACACCTTC
. . TRBJ2-2 TRBV25-1 CASSPSPTSTGELFF TGTGCCAGCAGTCCATCCCCGACTAGCACCGGGGAGCTGTTTTTT
. . TRBJ2-5 TRBV5-1 CASSGGTGPSKETQYF TGCGCCAGCAGCGGCGGGACGGGACCGAGTAAAGAGACCCAGTACTTC
once . TRBJ2-5 TRBV5-1 CASRGAIGKETQYF TGCGCCAGCCGGGGGGCCATTGGGAAAGAGACCCAGTACTTC
. . TRBJ1-2 TRBV19 CASKDPGNYGYTF TGTGCCAGTAAGGACCCAGGGAACTATGGCTACACCTTC
once TRBD1 TRBJ1-2 TRBV5-1 CASSLDRGPGYTF TGCGCCAGCAGCCTTGACAGGGGGCCGGGCTACACCTTC
. TRBD1 TRBJ1-1 TRBV6-6 CASRPGTGVMNTEAFF TGTGCCAGCAGGCCCGGGACAGGGGTCATGAACACTGAAGCTTTCTTT
. TRBD1 TRBJ2-1 TRBV6-4 CASSVKRGLTYNEQFF TGTGCCAGCAGCGTAAAAAGGGGGCTCACCTACAATGAGCAGTTCTTC
once . TRBJ1-6 TRBV4-1 CASSQDRGNIVSPLHF TGCGCCAGCAGCCAAGACCGGGGGAACATTGTTTCACCCCTCCACTTT
. . TRBJ2-7 TRBV25-1 CASSDELSYEQYF TGTGCCAGCAGTGATGAACTCTCCTACGAGCAGTACTTC
few . TRBJ2-7 TRBV6-5 CASSTPYEQYF TGTGCCAGCAGTACTCCCTACGAGCAGTACTTC
. TRBD1 TRBJ2-5 TRBV2 CASTLSGGDRGSETQYF TGTGCCAGCACGCTCTCAGGGGGGGACAGGGGATCAGAGACCCAGTACTTC
. . TRBJ1-3 TRBV5-5 CASSLMGASGNTIYF TGTGCCAGCAGCTTGATGGGAGCTTCGGGAAACACCATATATTTT
. TRBD1 TRBJ1-1 TRBV5-1 CASLSGGSANTEAFF TGCGCCAGCTTATCAGGGGGCTCAGCGAACACTGAAGCTTTCTTT
. . TRBJ2-7 TRBV10-2 CASKEHEGYEQYF TGCGCCAGCAAGGAACACGAGGGCTACGAGCAGTACTTC
. TRBD1 TRBJ2-3 TRBV7-2 CASSPGTGGTQYF TGTGCCAGCAGCCCGGGGACAGGGGGTACGCAGTATTTT
. . TRBJ1-1 TRBV10-1 CASKQAHNTEAFF TGCGCCAGCAAGCAGGCCCACAACACTGAAGCTTTCTTT
. TRBD1 TRBJ2-6 TRBV19 CASSSPTGSGANVLTF TGTGCCAGTAGTAGCCCGACAGGGTCCGGGGCCAACGTCCTGACTTTC
. TRBD2 TRBJ2-7 TRBV10-3 CAISESGGADEQYF TGTGCCATCAGTGAGAGCGGGGGGGCCGACGAGCAGTACTTC
. TRBD2 TRBJ2-5 TRBV5-1 CASSLFGGGQETQYF TGCGCCAGCAGCTTGTTTGGCGGGGGGCAAGAGACCCAGTACTTC
few . TRBJ2-5 TRBV29-1 CSGTIQGETQYF TGCAGCGGAACTATTCAGGGGGAGACCCAGTACTTC